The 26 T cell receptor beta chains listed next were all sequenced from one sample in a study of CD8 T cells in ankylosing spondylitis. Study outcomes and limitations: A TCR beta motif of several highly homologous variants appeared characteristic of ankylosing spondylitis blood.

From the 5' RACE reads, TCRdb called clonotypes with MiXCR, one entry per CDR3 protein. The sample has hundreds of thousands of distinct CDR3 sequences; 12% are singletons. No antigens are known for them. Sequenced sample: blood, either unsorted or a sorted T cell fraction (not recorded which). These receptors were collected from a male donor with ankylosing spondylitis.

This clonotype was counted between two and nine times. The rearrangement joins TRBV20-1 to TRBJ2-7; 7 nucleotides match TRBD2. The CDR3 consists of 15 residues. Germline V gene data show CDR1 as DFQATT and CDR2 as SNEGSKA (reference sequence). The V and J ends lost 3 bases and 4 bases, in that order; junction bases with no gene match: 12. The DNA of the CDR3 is TGCAGTGCTAGTGACGAAGCGGGGATTCTTTACGAGCAGTACTTC. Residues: CSASDEAGILYEQYF.

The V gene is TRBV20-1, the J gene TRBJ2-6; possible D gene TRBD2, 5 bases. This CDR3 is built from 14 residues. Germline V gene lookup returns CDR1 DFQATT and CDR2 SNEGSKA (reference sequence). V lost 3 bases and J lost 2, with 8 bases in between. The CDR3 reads CSARIGAGANVLTF. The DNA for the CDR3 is TGCAGTGCTAGGATCGGGGCTGGGGCCAACGTCCTGACTTTC.

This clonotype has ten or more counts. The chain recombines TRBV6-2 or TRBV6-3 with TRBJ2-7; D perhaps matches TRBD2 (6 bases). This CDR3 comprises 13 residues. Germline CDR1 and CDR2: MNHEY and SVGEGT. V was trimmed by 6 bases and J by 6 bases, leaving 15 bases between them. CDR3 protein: CASRRGLSPEQYF. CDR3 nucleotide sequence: TGTGCCAGCAGAAGGGGACTCTCCCCCGAGCAGTACTTC.

DNA for the CDR3: TGTGCCAGCCTATCCCGGACCGGGGAGCTGTTTTTT. Amino acid sequence: CASLSRTGELFF. The gene calls are TRBV7-2 and TRBJ2-2; D unresolved. Germline V gene lookup returns CDR1 SGHTA and CDR2 FQGNSA. The CDR3 has 12 residues. V was cut by 8 bases and J by 5 bases, with 9 bases left in between.

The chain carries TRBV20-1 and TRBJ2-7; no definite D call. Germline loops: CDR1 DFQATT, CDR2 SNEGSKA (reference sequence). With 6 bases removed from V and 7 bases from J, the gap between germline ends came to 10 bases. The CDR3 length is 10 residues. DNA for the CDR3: TGCAGTGCACGACTGCGTGAGCAGTACTTC. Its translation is CSARLREQYF.

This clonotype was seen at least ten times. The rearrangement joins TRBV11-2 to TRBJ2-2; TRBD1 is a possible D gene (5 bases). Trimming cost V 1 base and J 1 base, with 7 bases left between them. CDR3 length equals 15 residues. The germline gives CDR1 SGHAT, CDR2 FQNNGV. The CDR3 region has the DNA TGTGCCAGCAGCTTAGCAGGGATGAACACCGGGGAGCTGTTTTTT. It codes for CASSLAGMNTGELFF.

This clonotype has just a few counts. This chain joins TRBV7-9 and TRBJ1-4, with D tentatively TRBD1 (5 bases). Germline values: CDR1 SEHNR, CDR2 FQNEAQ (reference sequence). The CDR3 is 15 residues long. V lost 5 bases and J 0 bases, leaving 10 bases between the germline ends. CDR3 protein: CASSERGATNEKLFF. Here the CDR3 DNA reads TGTGCCAGCAGCGAAAGGGGAGCAACTAATGAAAAACTGTTTTTT.

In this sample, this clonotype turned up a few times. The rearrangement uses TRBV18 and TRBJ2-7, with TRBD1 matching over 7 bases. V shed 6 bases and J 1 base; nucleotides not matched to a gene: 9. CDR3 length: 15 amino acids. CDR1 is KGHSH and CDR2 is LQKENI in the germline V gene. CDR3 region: CASSPDRVGSYEQYF. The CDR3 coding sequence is TGTGCCAGCTCTCCAGACAGGGTAGGGTCCTACGAGCAGTACTTC.

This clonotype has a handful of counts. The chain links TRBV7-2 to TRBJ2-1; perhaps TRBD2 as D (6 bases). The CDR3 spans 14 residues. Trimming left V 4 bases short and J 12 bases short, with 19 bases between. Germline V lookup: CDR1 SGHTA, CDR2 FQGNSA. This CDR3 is CASSYSDGVAAQFF. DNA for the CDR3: TGTGCCAGCAGCTACTCCGACGGAGTAGCGGCGCAGTTCTTC. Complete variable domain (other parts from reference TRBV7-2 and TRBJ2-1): GAGVSQSPSNKVTEKGKDVELRCDPISGHTALYWYRQSLGQGLEFLIYFQGNSAPDKSGLPSDRFSAERTGGSVSTLTIQRTQQEDSAVYLCASSYSDGVAAQFFGPGTRLTVL.

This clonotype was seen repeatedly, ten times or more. CDR3 protein: CSVYNRAGETQYF. CDR3 nucleotide sequence: TGCAGCGTATATAACAGGGCTGGAGAGACCCAGTACTTC. This chain connects TRBV29-1 to TRBJ2-5; D is perhaps TRBD1 (6 bases). The CDR3 contains 13 residues. CDR1 and CDR2 from the germline V gene are SQVTM and ANQGSEA. The ends were cut back, 6 bases at V and 4 bases at J, with 15 bases in the middle.

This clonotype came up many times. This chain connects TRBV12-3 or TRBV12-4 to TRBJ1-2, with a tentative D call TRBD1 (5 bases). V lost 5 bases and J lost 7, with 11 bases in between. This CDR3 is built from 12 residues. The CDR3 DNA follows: TGTGCCAGCAGTCCCCAGGGCGTTGGCTACACCTTC. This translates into CASSPQGVGYTF.

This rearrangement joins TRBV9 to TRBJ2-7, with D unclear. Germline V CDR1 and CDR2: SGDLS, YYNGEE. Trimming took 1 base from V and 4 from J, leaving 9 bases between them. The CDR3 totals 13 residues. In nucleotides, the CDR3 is TGTGCCAGCAGCGTATCGGCAGGTTACGAGCAGTACTTC. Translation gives CASSVSAGYEQYF.

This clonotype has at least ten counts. CDR3 sequence (DNA): TGCAGCGTTGAAGGAGGGGGAGCTGAAAAACTGTTTTTT. This gives the protein CSVEGGGAEKLFF. V usage is TRBV29-1 and J usage is TRBJ1-4; TRBD1 might be the D (6 bases). The CDR3 has 13 amino acids. Germline lookup yields CDR1 SQVTM and CDR2 ANQGSEA. The germline V and J ends were trimmed by 1 base and 7 bases, with 10 bases remaining between them.

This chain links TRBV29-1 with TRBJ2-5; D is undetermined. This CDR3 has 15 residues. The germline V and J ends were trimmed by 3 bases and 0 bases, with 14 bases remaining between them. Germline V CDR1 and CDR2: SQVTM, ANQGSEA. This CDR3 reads CSVDLSGEYQETQYF. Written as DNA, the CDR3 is TGCAGCGTTGATTTGTCAGGCGAGTACCAAGAGACCCAGTACTTC.

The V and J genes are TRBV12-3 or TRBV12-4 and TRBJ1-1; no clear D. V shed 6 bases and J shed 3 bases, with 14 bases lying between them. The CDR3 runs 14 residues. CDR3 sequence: CASREGRTDTEAFF. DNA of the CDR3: TGTGCCAGCAGGGAAGGGCGGACGGACACTGAAGCTTTCTTT.

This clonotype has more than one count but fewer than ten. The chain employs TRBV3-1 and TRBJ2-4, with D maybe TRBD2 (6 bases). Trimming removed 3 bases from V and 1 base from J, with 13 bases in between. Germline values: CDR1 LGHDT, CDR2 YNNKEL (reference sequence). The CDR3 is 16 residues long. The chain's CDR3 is CASSQDGGWAKNIQYF. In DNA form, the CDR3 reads TGTGCCAGCAGCCAGGACGGAGGGTGGGCCAAAAACATTCAGTACTTC.

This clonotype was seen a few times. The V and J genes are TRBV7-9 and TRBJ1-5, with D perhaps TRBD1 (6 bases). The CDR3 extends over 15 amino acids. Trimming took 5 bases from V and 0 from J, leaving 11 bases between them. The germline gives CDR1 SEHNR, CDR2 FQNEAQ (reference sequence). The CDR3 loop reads CASSPRGNSNQPQHF. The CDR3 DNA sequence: TGTGCCAGCAGCCCGAGGGGGAATAGCAATCAGCCCCAGCATTTT.

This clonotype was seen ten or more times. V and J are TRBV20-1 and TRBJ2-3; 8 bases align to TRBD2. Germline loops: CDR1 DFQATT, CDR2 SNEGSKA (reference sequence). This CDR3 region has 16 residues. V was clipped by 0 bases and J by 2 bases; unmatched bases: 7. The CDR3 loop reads CSARDPSAGDTDTQYF. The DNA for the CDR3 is TGCAGTGCTAGAGACCCCTCAGCGGGAGACACAGATACGCAGTATTTT.

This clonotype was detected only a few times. DNA for the CDR3: TGTGCCAGCAGTTTTCCTCCGGGACAGAATGAAAAACTGTTTTTT. Translation: CASSFPPGQNEKLFF. The V call is TRBV6-5, the J call TRBJ1-4; 7 bases are a match to TRBD1. Trimming at V came to 4 bases and at J to 5 bases, leaving 7 bases not matched to a gene. The CDR3 consists of 15 residues. The germline gives CDR1 MNHEY, CDR2 SVGAGI.

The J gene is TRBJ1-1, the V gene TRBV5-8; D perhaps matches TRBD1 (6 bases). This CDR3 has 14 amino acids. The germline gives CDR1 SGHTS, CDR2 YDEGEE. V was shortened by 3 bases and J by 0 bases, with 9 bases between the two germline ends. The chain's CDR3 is CASSWTVLNTEAFF. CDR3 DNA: TGTGCCAGCAGCTGGACAGTGCTGAACACTGAAGCTTTCTTT.

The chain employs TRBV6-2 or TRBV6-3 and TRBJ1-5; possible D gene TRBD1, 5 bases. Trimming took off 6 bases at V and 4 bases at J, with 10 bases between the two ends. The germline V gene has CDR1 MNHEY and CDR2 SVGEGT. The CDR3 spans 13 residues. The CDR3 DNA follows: TGTGCCAGCAGCGACAGAACAAATCAGCCCCAGCATTTT. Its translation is CASSDRTNQPQHF.

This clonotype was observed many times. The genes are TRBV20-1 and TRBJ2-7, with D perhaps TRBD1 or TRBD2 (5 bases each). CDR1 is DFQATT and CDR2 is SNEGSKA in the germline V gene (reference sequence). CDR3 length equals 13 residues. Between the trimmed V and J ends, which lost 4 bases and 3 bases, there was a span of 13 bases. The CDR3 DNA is TGCAGTGCTACGTCGGGGCCTAACTACGAGCAGTACTTC. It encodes CSATSGPNYEQYF.

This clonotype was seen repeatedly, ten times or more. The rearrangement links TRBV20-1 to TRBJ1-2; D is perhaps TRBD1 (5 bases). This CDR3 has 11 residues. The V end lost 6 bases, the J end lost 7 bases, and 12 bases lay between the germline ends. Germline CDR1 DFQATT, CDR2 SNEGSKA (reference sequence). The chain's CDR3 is CSARGYSGYTF. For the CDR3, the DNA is TGCAGTGCCCGGGGGTATTCTGGCTACACCTTC.

The CDR3 spells CASSLWGNEQYF. For the CDR3, the DNA is TGTGCCAGTAGCCTATGGGGGAATGAGCAGTACTTC. The chain uses TRBV19 and TRBJ2-7, with D possibly called TRBD1 or TRBD2 (5 bases each). This CDR3 comprises 12 residues. Germline V gives CDR1 LNHDA, CDR2 SQIVND (reference sequence). The V end lost 6 bases, the J end lost 7 bases, and 13 bases lay between the germline ends.

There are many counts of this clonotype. This CDR3 reads CASREEAQVLMNTEAFF. Here the CDR3 DNA reads TGCGCCAGCAGGGAAGAGGCCCAGGTGCTGATGAACACTGAAGCTTTCTTT. J is TRBJ1-1 and V is TRBV5-1; D not certain. Trimming cost V 5 bases and J 0 bases, with 20 bases left between them. The CDR3 length is 17 residues. The V gene's germline CDR1 is SGHRS and CDR2 YFSETQ.

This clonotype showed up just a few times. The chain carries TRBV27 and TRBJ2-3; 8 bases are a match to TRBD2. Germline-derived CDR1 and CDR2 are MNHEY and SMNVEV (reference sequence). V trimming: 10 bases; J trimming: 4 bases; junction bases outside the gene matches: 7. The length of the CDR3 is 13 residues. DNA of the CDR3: TGTGCCATCGGGAAGCGGGGGTCAGATACGCAGTATTTT. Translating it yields CAIGKRGSDTQYF.